The source of this T cell receptor (beta chain) is a study of T cells in Graves' hyperthyroidism and ophthalmopathy (dated by TCRdb to the late 2010s). About the full investigation: Peripheral blood was collected at initial diagnosis, before any treatment. A discovery cohort of fewer than 110 patients, approximately 44 with Graves' ophthalmopathy and about 60 with stable Graves' hyperthyroidism, was used to find distinguishing TCR V-J signatures. Thyroid tissue and blood T-cell repertoires from about six Graves' hyperthyroidism patients were also compared in the study. TCR Vbeta CDR3 sequencing of 120 to 150 peripheral blood samples (under 45 ophthalmopathy, some 75 hyperthyroidism and roughly 17 progressor patients) is reported in the paper. The 100 or so discovery patients were randomly split 7:3 into training and test sets. Once sampling was done, hyperthyroidism patients were given methimazole at a starting dose of 30 mg daily, whereas ophthalmopathy patients were given high-dose intravenous methylprednisolone. Prospective prediction of ophthalmopathy was tested in an independent validation cohort of about 19 hyperthyroidism patients and 15 to 17 patients who later progressed to ophthalmopathy.

General conclusions and limits of the study: No statistical method was used to set the sample size in advance, and investigators knew the group allocation. In validation, the model predicted progression to ophthalmopathy a median of around six months before onset, with roughly 70% sensitivity and roughly 72% specificity. A model built on a 13 V-J signature distinguished ophthalmopathy from stable hyperthyroidism, reaching around 88% sensitivity and under 84% specificity in cross-validation and 80%/75% in testing. Most expanded thyroid clonotypes (frequency above 0.001) were also found in blood, which suggests that blood repertoires may mirror thyroid immune responses.

This clonotype was seen a handful of times. No antigen is known for it. Within one base of it there is no much larger clone, and no base qualities were kept. Stable Graves' hyperthyroidism was defined as no progression to ophthalmopathy during 18 months of follow-up. Hyperthyroidism patients were aged 18 to 65 years and newly diagnosed, with disease duration of less than 2 months. Exclusion was applied to patients with uncontrolled infections, other autoimmune diseases, pregnancy or lactation. Diagnoses were established on the basis of clinical symptoms, serum thyroxine and TRAb, thyroid ultrasound, and orbital computed tomography. PBMCs were isolated from about 10 ml of fresh peripheral blood by Ficoll-Paque density gradient centrifugation. Total RNA was extracted with Trizol reagent, and quality was checked on an Agilent 2100 Bioanalyzer. V is trimmed back by 5 bases and J by 3 bases, and the junction contains 9 bases that no gene match accounts for. The CDR3 sequence holds 16 residues, the cysteine and phenylalanine included. The DNA shown is the 48-base CDR3, in frame from base 1. CDR1 and CDR2, per the germline V gene, are MDHEN and SYDVKM.

The TCR beta CDR3 regions were amplified from the RNA transcripts. For the first round of RT-PCR on the TCR CDR3, the HTBI primer set was used together with the Qiagen OneStep RT-PCR kit. Libraries were constructed in a second round of multiplex PCR, after which size selection and purification were performed. Paired-end sequencing of the libraries was performed with 100 bp reads on an Illumina HiSeq2000. On the authors' methods: SOAPnuke was used to process the raw data, with reads discarded if the reads contained adapters or uncalled bases, had a mean Phred below 15, or lacked an exact constant-primer or identifier match. High-quality paired reads were merged with COPE v1.2.5, and unique nucleotide sequences were defined as clonotypes. MiTCR v1.1 was used to align clonotypes to the IMGT TRBV, TRBD and TRBJ reference segments. Only V-J combinations with frequency above 0.0001, covering 98% to 99.2% of repertoires, were analysed. A TCS score was defined as the ratio between F50 (clonal expansion) and ExV (chaos), using BLOSUM62-based TCRdist between CDR3 peptides within each V-J. Welch's t-statistics and random forest reduced around 520 V-J features to 13, which were used in a naive Bayes classifier (R e1071). TCRdb reran the public reads through fastp at Q25 and MiXCR, keeping productive beta chains. Rows are unified per CDR3 protein, each entry keeping the most common DNA and genes. The V and J calls, along with clone size, are taken from TCRdb and not from the paper's own processing. This sample has fewer than 400,000 distinct CDR3 sequences in its table, and around 25% of those were observed once. Of the sample, 70% to 75% falls within the top ten clones.

This chain joins TRBV28 to TRBJ1-5; 8 bases in the junction line up with TRBD1. Sequences were obtained from blood. This TCR derives from a man in his fifties or sixties with Graves' hyperthyroidism. CDR3 reads: CASSPIGTGFNQPQHF. The bases are TGTGCCAGCAGTCCCATAGGGACAGGTTTCAATCAGCCCCAGCATTTT.